The 27 T cell receptor beta chains presented below share a single source sample, sequenced in a study of blood T cells in healthy people across ages. A J-beta primer mix and a sample-barcoded 5' primer were used in a second PCR of about 7 to 12 cycles. TCRdb fed the 5' RACE reads into MiXCR, producing one record per CDR3 protein. The sample includes around 1,700,000 distinct CDR3 sequences, roughly 30% of them seen just once. Sequencing was carried out using blood. The receptor source for this set is a woman between 25 and 40 years old in good health.

The gene calls are TRBV25-1 and TRBJ1-1; 7 bases fit TRBD1. The CDR3 runs to 13 residues. Germline CDR1 reads MGHDK; CDR2 reads SYGVNS. J gave up 10 bases and V 9 bases, and 14 bases lay outside the gene matches. The CDR3 nucleotides are TGTGCCAGTGACTCCCGGAGGTCAGGGGGAGCTTTCTTT. This sequence encodes CASDSRRSGGAFF.

This chain links TRBV3-1 with TRBJ2-7; 9 bases align to TRBD2. V dropped 4 bases and J dropped 2; count of bases not matched to a gene: 9. CDR3 length equals 16 residues. The V gene's germline CDR1 is LGHDT and CDR2 YNNKEL (reference sequence). The CDR3 coding sequence is TGTGCCAGCAGCCCAAGATTGCCTAGCGGGACCTACGAGCAGTACTTC. Its protein product is CASSPRLPSGTYEQYF.

This clonotype was observed at least ten times. This chain uses TRBV5-1 with TRBJ2-7; TRBD2 might be the D (6 bases). The CDR3 consists of 14 residues. The V and J ends lost 4 bases and 0 bases respectively, with 11 bases between them. Germline V CDR1 and CDR2: SGHRS, YFSETQ. This CDR3 is CASSQGTYSYEQYF. The CDR3 nucleotides are TGCGCCAGCAGCCAAGGGACTTACTCCTACGAGCAGTACTTC.

This clonotype was seen only a few times. The V and J genes are TRBV20-1 and TRBJ1-2; unclear D gene. This CDR3 is 16 amino acids long. Germline V gene lookup returns CDR1 DFQATT and CDR2 SNEGSKA (reference sequence). Trimming removed 2 bases from V and 2 bases from J, with 18 bases in between. CDR3 sequence reads: CSARHVSRSPNYGYTF. CDR3 sequence (DNA): TGCAGTGCTAGACATGTGAGCAGGAGTCCGAACTATGGCTACACCTTC.

This clonotype was recorded a few times. The genes are TRBV20-1 and TRBJ2-3; TRBD2 agrees at 7 bases. Per germline, CDR1 DFQATT and CDR2 SNEGSKA (reference sequence). The CDR3 is 13 amino acids. CDR3 in amino acids: CSRGGQGADTQYF. The DNA of the CDR3 is TGCAGCCGGGGAGGGCAGGGCGCAGATACGCAGTATTTT.

The chain uses TRBV30 and TRBJ2-1; D remains ambiguous. CDR3 size: 14 residues. V was trimmed by 2 bases and J by 0 bases, leaving 8 bases between them. CDR1 GTSNPN and CDR2 SVGIG come from the germline V gene (reference sequence). The CDR3 loop reads CAWSPVSSYNEQFF. The DNA for the CDR3 is TGTGCCTGGAGTCCTGTGAGCTCCTACAATGAGCAGTTCTTC.

This clonotype has at least ten counts. V and J are TRBV7-2 and TRBJ2-2; D gene unclear. The CDR3 consists of 13 residues. Germline CDR1 reads SGHTA; CDR2 reads FQGNSA. V was cut by 5 bases and J by 3 bases, with 7 bases left in between. The CDR3 loop reads CASSPVHTGELFF. The CDR3 region has the DNA TGTGCCAGCAGCCCGGTCCACACCGGGGAGCTGTTTTTT. Full variable domain (outside the CDR3, taken from reference TRBV7-2 and TRBJ2-2): GAGVSQSPSNKVTEKGKDVELRCDPISGHTALYWYRQSLGQGLEFLIYFQGNSAPDKSGLPSDRFSAERTGGSVSTLTIQRTQQEDSAVYLCASSPVHTGELFFGEGSRLTVL.

This clonotype appeared a single time. This rearrangement joins TRBV29-1 to TRBJ1-1; D remains ambiguous. V was cut by 4 bases and J by 0 bases, with 9 bases left in between. Germline values: CDR1 SQVTM, CDR2 ANQGSEA. This CDR3 is 13 amino acids long. CDR3 amino acids: CSVGLQMNTEAFF. The CDR3 nucleotides are TGCAGCGTTGGGTTACAGATGAACACTGAAGCTTTCTTT.

Regarding this clonotype: A much larger clone sits a single nucleotide away, making a read error possible. This sequence joins TRBV29-1 and TRBJ2-7; possibly TRBD1 for D (5 bases). Near its end, the DNA agrees better with TRBJ2-5, so the J call may be wrong. The CDR3 has 14 residues. Per germline, CDR1 SQVTM and CDR2 ANQGSEA. The CDR3 nucleotides are TGCAGCGTTGATGCCGCTGGACATCGAGAGACCCAGTACTTC. This gives the protein CSVDAAGHRETQYF.

CDR3 sequence (DNA): TGTGCCAGCAGCGCCGGAGGGGGGACCTTACACCGGGAGCTGTTTTTT. Translated: CASSAGGGTLHRELFF. The rearrangement links TRBV11-2 to TRBJ2-2; D may match TRBD1 or TRBD2 (6 bases each). The CDR3 contains 16 residues. CDR1 SGHAT and CDR2 FQNNGV come from the germline V gene. Trimming took off 5 bases at V and 9 bases at J, with 22 bases between the two ends.

This clonotype has ten or more counts. The rearrangement joins TRBV13 to TRBJ2-7; 14 bases agree with TRBD2. After removal of 4 bases from V and 0 bases from J, the junction contained 5 bases not matched to a gene. Germline V gives CDR1 PRHDT, CDR2 FYEKMQ (reference sequence). CDR3 length: 17 residues. The CDR3: CASSSRTSGGYSYEQYF. Written as DNA, the CDR3 is TGTGCCAGCAGCTCCCGGACTAGCGGGGGGTACTCCTACGAGCAGTACTTC.

This clonotype was picked up a small number of times. The chain is built from TRBV5-1 and TRBJ2-3, with TRBD2 matching 8 bases. The V gene end was trimmed by 0 bases and the J gene end by 2 bases; junction bases not matched to a gene: 8. Germline V gene data show CDR1 as SGHRS and CDR2 as YFSETQ. The CDR3 contains 17 residues. For the CDR3, the DNA is TGCGCCAGCAGCTTGGGGACTAGCAGCCTCAACACAGATACGCAGTATTTT. This translates into CASSLGTSSLNTDTQYF.

This clonotype was picked up a small number of times. The gene calls are TRBV5-1 and TRBJ1-2, with D uncertain. The V end lost 1 base, the J end lost 6 bases, and 13 bases lay between the germline ends. Germline assignment: CDR1 SGHRS and CDR2 YFSETQ. This CDR3 contains 14 residues. The CDR3 coding sequence is TGCGCCAGCAGCTTGAGCCGACCACCCGATGGCTACACCTTC. It yields the protein CASSLSRPPDGYTF.

This chain links TRBV6-5 with TRBJ2-1; 11 nucleotides match TRBD1. CDR1 and CDR2 (germline): MNHEY, SVGAGI. Unmatched junction bases numbered 7, after V lost 5 bases and J lost 7 bases. The CDR3 spans 15 residues. This chain's CDR3 is CASSPGTGGSNEQFF. In nucleotides, the CDR3 is TGTGCCAGCAGTCCAGGGACAGGGGGATCGAATGAGCAGTTCTTC.

This clonotype was detected only a few times. This chain joins TRBV12-3 or TRBV12-4 and TRBJ2-5; D could derive from TRBD1 or TRBD2 (5 bases each). The J call could be wrong; TRBJ2-7 is a better fit for the DNA end. This CDR3 region has 14 residues. This chain's CDR3 is CASSGSRVNNEQYF. The CDR3 coding sequence is TGTGCCAGCAGTGGGAGCAGGGTGAACAACGAGCAGTACTTC.

This clonotype was found many times. CDR3 protein: CSARDPSGDTDTQYF. Here the CDR3 DNA reads TGCAGTGCTAGAGATCCTAGCGGAGATACAGATACGCAGTATTTT. The chain couples TRBV20-1 to TRBJ2-3; 7 bases are shared with TRBD2. In germline, CDR1 is DFQATT, CDR2 SNEGSKA (reference sequence). V trimming: 0 bases; J trimming: 3 bases; junction bases outside the gene matches: 6. The length of the CDR3 is 15 residues.

This clonotype was picked up many times. The CDR3 region has the DNA TGTGCCATCAGTGAACCGACAGGGGGGGTCTACGAGCAGTACTTC. Encoded protein: CAISEPTGGVYEQYF. The V gene is TRBV10-3, the J gene TRBJ2-7; 9 bases line up with TRBD1. Germline CDR1 ENHRY, CDR2 SYGVKD. Trimming cost V 3 bases and J 3 bases; bases outside gene matches: 6. This CDR3 contains 15 residues.

The chain carries TRBV5-5 and TRBJ1-3; TRBD1 might be the D (5 bases). The germline V and J ends were trimmed by 4 bases and 3 bases, with 20 bases remaining between them. The germline V gene encodes CDR1 SGHKS and CDR2 YYEKEE (reference sequence). The CDR3 runs to 17 residues. CDR3 in amino acids: CASSKQSPGIGGNTIYF. The CDR3 nucleotides are TGTGCCAGCAGCAAACAATCGCCAGGGATCGGTGGAAACACCATATATTTT.

The sample holds a few counts of this clonotype. CDR3 residues: CASSGQGRTEAFF. The CDR3 coding sequence is TGTGCCAGCAGTGGACAGGGACGCACTGAAGCTTTCTTT. The V call is TRBV2, the J call TRBJ1-1; TRBD1 matches 7 bases. The CDR3 length is 13 residues. The junction had 3 bases not matched to a gene; V was cut back by 4 bases and J by 4 bases. In germline, CDR1 is SNHLY, CDR2 FYNNEI. The entire variable domain, with the rest obtained from reference TRBV2 and TRBJ1-1, is as follows: EPEVTQTPSHQVTQMGQEVILRCVPISNHLYFYWYRQILGQKVEFLVSFYNNEISEKSEIFDDQFSVERPDGSNFTLKIRSTKLEDSAMYFCASSGQGRTEAFFGQGTRLTVV.

This clonotype was recorded many times. The genes are TRBV12-3 or TRBV12-4 and TRBJ2-1, with D maybe TRBD2 (6 bases). V was shortened by 6 bases and J by 7 bases, with 16 bases between the two germline ends. CDR3 length: 14 residues. CDR3 nucleotides: TGTGCCAGCAGACCACCGGGACTTGATAATGAGCAGTTCTTC. Protein product: CASRPPGLDNEQFF.

There are a few counts of this clonotype. This chain links TRBV6-1 with TRBJ1-3; D is ambiguous. The CDR3 runs to 15 residues. The V end lost 7 bases, the J end lost 3 bases, and 16 bases lay between the germline ends. The germline CDR1 and CDR2 sequences are MNHNS and SASEGT. CDR3 bases: TGTGCCAGCACGATATCGGCGGCGAGTGGAAACACCATATATTTT. Protein sequence: CASTISAASGNTIYF.

The J gene is TRBJ2-2, the V gene TRBV12-3 or TRBV12-4, with 11 bases aligning to TRBD2. This CDR3 has 16 residues. V shed 5 bases, J shed 4 bases, and the junction held 6 bases outside the gene matches. The CDR3 DNA reads TGTGCCAGCAGTCAGACTAGCGGGGTAGTCACCGGGGAGCTGTTTTTT. The encoded protein is CASSQTSGVVTGELFF.

This clonotype was recorded a few times. V and J are TRBV5-1 and TRBJ1-1, with 9 bases identical to TRBD1. Germline V gene data show CDR1 as SGHRS and CDR2 as YFSETQ. The J segment lost 6 bases and the V segment lost 4 bases, leaving 10 bases of the junction unmatched. This CDR3 contains 15 residues. The CDR3 DNA reads TGCGCCAGCAGCCACGGGACAGGGACAAACCCTGAAGCTTTCTTT. Its protein product is CASSHGTGTNPEAFF.

The J gene is TRBJ2-1, the V gene TRBV7-6; 7 nucleotides line up with TRBD2. The DNA matches TRBJ2-7 better at its end, which makes the J call doubtful. The V gene's germline CDR1 is SGHVS and CDR2 FNYEAQ. This CDR3 comprises 16 residues. CDR3 sequence reads: CASSSGLGVSYNEQYF. The CDR3 bases are TGTGCCAGCAGCTCCGGACTAGGGGTCAGCTACAATGAGCAGTACTTC.

This clonotype was counted ten times or more. The rearrangement links TRBV29-1 to TRBJ2-3; D is unresolved. Trimming took 8 bases from V and 6 from J, leaving 12 bases between them. The CDR3 covers 11 residues. Germline CDR1 is SQVTM and CDR2 is ANQGSEA. The DNA for the CDR3 is TGCAGCACCGGACCCGGGGATACGCAGTATTTT. Translating gives CSTGPGDTQYF.

This clonotype was detected only a few times. A read error may produce the germline difference seen at one junction end. This sequence joins TRBV7-2 and TRBJ2-7, with TRBD1 identical over 7 bases. The CDR3 runs 14 residues. The germline V gene encodes CDR1 SGHTA and CDR2 FQGNSA. The CDR3 sequence: CVSSLGGSSYEQYF. The CDR3 nucleotides are TGTGTCAGCAGCTTAGGGGGCAGCTCCTACGAGCAGTACTTC.

This clonotype was observed many times. The chain uses TRBV10-3 and TRBJ2-6; possibly TRBD2 for D (6 bases). The CDR3 has 18 amino acids. The V gene lost 0 bases and the J gene lost 2 bases, with 14 bases spanning the gap. Germline values: CDR1 ENHRY, CDR2 SYGVKD. CDR3 loop: CAISESLYGGAGANVLTF. The CDR3 DNA is TGTGCCATCAGTGAGTCCCTTTACGGGGGAGCTGGGGCCAACGTCCTGACTTTC.